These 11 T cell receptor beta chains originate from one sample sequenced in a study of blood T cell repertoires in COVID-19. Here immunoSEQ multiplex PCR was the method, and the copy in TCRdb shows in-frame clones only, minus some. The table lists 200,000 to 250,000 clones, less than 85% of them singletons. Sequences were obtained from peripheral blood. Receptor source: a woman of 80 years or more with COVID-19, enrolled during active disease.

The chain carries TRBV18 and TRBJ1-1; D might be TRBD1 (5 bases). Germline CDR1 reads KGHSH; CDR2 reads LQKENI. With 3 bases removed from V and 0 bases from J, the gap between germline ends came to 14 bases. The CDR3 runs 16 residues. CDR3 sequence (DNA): TGTGCCAGCTCACCCCAAGGTGTAGGGGTGAACACTGAAGCTTTCTTT. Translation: CASSPQGVGVNTEAFF.

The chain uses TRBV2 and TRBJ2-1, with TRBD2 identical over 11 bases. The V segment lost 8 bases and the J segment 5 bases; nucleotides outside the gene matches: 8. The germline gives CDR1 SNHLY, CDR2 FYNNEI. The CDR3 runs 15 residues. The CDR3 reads CASGKGLAVNNEQFF. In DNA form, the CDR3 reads TGTGCCAGCGGCAAGGGACTAGCGGTTAACAATGAGCAGTTCTTC.

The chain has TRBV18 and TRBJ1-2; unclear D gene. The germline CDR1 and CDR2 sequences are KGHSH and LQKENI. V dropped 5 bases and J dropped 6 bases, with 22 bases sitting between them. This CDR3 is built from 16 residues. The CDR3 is CASSSSVLDTVDGYTF. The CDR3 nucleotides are TGTGCCAGCTCATCCTCAGTCCTTGACACCGTGGATGGCTACACCTTC.

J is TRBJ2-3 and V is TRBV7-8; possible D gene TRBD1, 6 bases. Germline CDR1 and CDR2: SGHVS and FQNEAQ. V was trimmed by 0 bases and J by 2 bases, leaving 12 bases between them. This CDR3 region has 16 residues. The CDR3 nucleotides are TGTGCCAGCAGCTTAGCTGGGGGCCCGGTCACAGATACGCAGTATTTT. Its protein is CASSLAGGPVTDTQYF.

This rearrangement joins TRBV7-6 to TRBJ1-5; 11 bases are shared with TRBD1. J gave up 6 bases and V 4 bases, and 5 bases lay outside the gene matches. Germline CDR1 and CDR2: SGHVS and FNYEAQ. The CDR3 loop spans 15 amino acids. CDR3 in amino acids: CASSSGTGGSQPQHF. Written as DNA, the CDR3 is TGTGCCAGCAGCTCCGGGACAGGGGGTTCTCAGCCCCAGCATTTT. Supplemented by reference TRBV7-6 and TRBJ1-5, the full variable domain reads GAGVSQSPRYKVTKRGQDVALRCDPISGHVSLYWYRQALGQGPEFLTYFNYEAQQDKSGLPNDRFSAERPEGSISTLTIQRTEQRDSAMYRCASSSGTGGSQPQHFGDGTRLSIL.

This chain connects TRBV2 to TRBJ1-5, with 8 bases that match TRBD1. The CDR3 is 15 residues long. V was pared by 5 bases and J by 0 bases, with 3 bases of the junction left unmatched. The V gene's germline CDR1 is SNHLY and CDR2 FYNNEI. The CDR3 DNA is TGTGCCAGCAGTCCAGGGGGCCCTAGCAATCAGCCCCAGCATTTT. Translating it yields CASSPGGPSNQPQHF. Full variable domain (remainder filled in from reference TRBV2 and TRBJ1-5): EPEVTQTPSHQVTQMGQEVILRCVPISNHLYFYWYRQILGQKVEFLVSFYNNEISEKSEIFDDQFSVERPDGSNFTLKIRSTKLEDSAMYFCASSPGGPSNQPQHFGDGTRLSIL.

The CDR3 nucleotides are TGTGCCACCAGCAGAGCTTCACAGGGCAGCGGCTACGAGCAGTACTTC. Translated, it gives CATSRASQGSGYEQYF. The chain recombines TRBV15 with TRBJ2-7, with D perhaps matching TRBD1 (6 bases). CDR1 is LNHNV, CDR2 YYDKDF, per germline (reference sequence). CDR3 size: 16 residues. V lost 1 base and J lost 3, with 16 bases in between. Together with reference TRBV15 and TRBJ2-7, the CDR3 gives the full variable domain: DAMVIQNPRYQVTQFGKPVTLSCSQTLNHNVMYWYQQKSSQAPKLLFHYYDKDFNNEADTPDNFQSRRPNTSFCFLDIRSPGLGDTAMYLCATSRASQGSGYEQYFGPGTRLTVT.

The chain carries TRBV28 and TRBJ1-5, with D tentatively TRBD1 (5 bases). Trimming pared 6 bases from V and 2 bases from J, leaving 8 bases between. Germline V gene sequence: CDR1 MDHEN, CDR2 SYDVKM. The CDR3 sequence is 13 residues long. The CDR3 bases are TGTGCCAGCAGGGAAGGGGGCAATCAGCCCCAGCATTTT. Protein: CASREGGNQPQHF.

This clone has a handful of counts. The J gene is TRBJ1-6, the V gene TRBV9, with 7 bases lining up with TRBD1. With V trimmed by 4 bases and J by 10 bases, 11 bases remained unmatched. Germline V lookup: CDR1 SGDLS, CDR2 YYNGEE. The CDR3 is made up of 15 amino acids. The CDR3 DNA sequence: TGTGCCAGCAGCTCATCGACAGGGTCAGGATCACCCCTCCACTTT. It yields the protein CASSSSTGSGSPLHF.

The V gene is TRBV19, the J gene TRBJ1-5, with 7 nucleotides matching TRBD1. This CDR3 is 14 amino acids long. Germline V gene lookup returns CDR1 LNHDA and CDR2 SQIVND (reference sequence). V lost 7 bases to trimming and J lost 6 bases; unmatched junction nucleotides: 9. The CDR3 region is CASTLEGARQPQHF. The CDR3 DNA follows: TGTGCCAGTACCCTGGAGGGGGCGCGTCAGCCCCAGCATTTT.

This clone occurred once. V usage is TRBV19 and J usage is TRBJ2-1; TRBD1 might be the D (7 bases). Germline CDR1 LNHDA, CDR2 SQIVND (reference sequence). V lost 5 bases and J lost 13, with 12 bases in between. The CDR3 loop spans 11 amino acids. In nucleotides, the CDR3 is TGTGCCAGTAGTCCCAGGGGGGCACAGTTCTTC. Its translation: CASSPRGAQFF.